The T cell receptor beta chain described here comes from a study of T-cell reconstitution after alpha-beta-depleted transplantation in children. Study-level findings and limits: From surviving recipient T cells and thymic progenitors came the high day-60 TCRbeta diversity observed in some patients. By one year post-transplant, T-cell counts and diversity largely arose from T cells that were newly produced. After transplant, at about two months, alpha-beta T cells were reportedly derived from several hundred expanded graft clones.

This CDR3 region has 13 residues. The V and J ends lost 6 bases and 5 bases respectively, with 13 bases between them. In this sample, this clonotype turned up a few times. Its antigen is as yet unknown. The TCRbeta library was prepared with unique molecular identifiers. Each CDR3 protein gets one entry after TCRdb re-called the PCR reads with MiXCR. The sample records 75,000 to 80,000 distinct CDR3 sequences, around 18% being singletons. The sequence came from a male patient aged 2 to 10 who had a stem cell transplant for acute lymphoblastic leukemia, so the T cells may come from the graft donor. Specimen: PBMCs, mostly from graft donor cells, collected 360 days after TCRalphabeta/CD19-depleted stem cell transplant. The chain links TRBV12-3 or TRBV12-4 to TRBJ1-2, with D possibly TRBD1 on 5 matching bases. CDR3 DNA: TGTGCCAGCAGCCCGGGACGGCAGTATGGCTACACCTTC. Translating it yields CASSPGRQYGYTF.